Below are 14 T cell receptor beta chains sequenced from a single sample in a study of blood T cell repertoires in COVID-19. The data were produced by immunoSEQ multiplex PCR, yet TCRdb's version contains in-frame clones alone and is incomplete. This sample carries more than 120,000 clones, 85% to 90% of them seen once, and the ten largest clones take roughly 37%. Sequencing was performed on peripheral blood. The source of these receptors is a man aged 45-65 years who had recovered from COVID-19.

This chain links TRBV19 with TRBJ2-7, with D maybe TRBD2 (5 bases). The germline CDR1 and CDR2 sequences are LNHDA and SQIVND (reference sequence). CDR3 length equals 14 residues. Trimming removed 0 bases at V and 1 base at J, with 7 bases between. CDR3 bases: TGTGCCAGTAGTATAGATGGGAGATCCTACGAGCAGTACTTC. Its translation is CASSIDGRSYEQYF.

Only one count was recorded for this clone. The J gene is TRBJ2-3, the V gene TRBV4-1; maybe TRBD2 (6 bases). V lost 5 bases, J lost 4 bases, and 19 bases lay in between. CDR1 MGHRA and CDR2 YSYEKL come from the germline V gene. The CDR3 length is 16 residues. The CDR3 DNA sequence: TGCGCCAGCAGCATTGGTAGCGGTCCGGGGGCAGATACGCAGTATTTT. It encodes CASSIGSGPGADTQYF.

V usage is TRBV5-4 and J usage is TRBJ1-1; the match to TRBD1 covers 8 bases. Per the germline V gene, CDR1 is SGHNT and CDR2 is YYREEE (reference sequence). Losses at the gene ends were 0 bases for V and 8 bases for J; bases not matched to a gene: 15. CDR3 length equals 17 residues. CDR3 sequence reads: CASSLGGRGREGLEAFF. The CDR3 DNA sequence: TGTGCCAGCAGCTTGGGGGGCAGGGGGCGTGAGGGCCTCGAAGCTTTCTTT.

This clone was recorded only once. The chain recombines TRBV5-6 with TRBJ1-5; 8 nucleotides match TRBD1. Germline V lookup: CDR1 SGHDT, CDR2 YYEEEE. The length of the CDR3 is 14 residues. V lost 4 bases to trimming and J lost 7 bases; unmatched junction nucleotides: 7. CDR3 sequence: CASSPGGSWQPQHF. The CDR3 coding sequence is TGTGCCAGCAGCCCAGGGGGCTCGTGGCAGCCCCAGCATTTT.

The chain couples TRBV5-1 to TRBJ1-1; the D is unclear. Trimming left V 3 bases short and J 0 bases short, with 9 bases between. This CDR3 region has 14 residues. Germline V CDR1 and CDR2: SGHRS, YFSETQ. The CDR3 nucleotides are TGCGCCAGCAGCTCATATACAGTGAACACTGAAGCTTTCTTT. As protein: CASSSYTVNTEAFF.

V usage is TRBV6-5 and J usage is TRBJ1-1, with 7 bases that match TRBD1. With 2 bases clipped from V and 4 bases from J, the junction kept 10 bases outside the gene matches. The CDR3 is 16 amino acids. Germline V gives CDR1 MNHEY, CDR2 SVGAGI. This CDR3 reads CASSYETGTVRTEAFF. Here the CDR3 DNA reads TGTGCCAGCAGTTACGAGACCGGGACAGTGCGCACTGAAGCTTTCTTT.

This chain joins TRBV5-1 and TRBJ2-6; TRBD1 matches 8 bases. The J segment lost 1 base and the V segment lost 3 bases, leaving 12 bases of the junction unmatched. The CDR3 extends over 19 amino acids. Per the germline V gene, CDR1 is SGHRS and CDR2 is YFSETQ. The CDR3 bases are TGCGCCAGCAGCTCCAGGGGGCTCCAGAGGCTATCTGGGGCCAACGTCCTGACTTTC. Residues: CASSSRGLQRLSGANVLTF.

The J gene is TRBJ1-2, the V gene TRBV7-9; 7 bases map to TRBD1. The V and J ends lost 3 bases and 7 bases, in that order; junction bases with no gene match: 14. This CDR3 comprises 16 residues. Germline loops: CDR1 SEHNR, CDR2 FQNEAQ (reference sequence). As DNA, the CDR3 is TGTGCCAGCAGCTTCGCCCCCGGGACAGAGTTGTCTGGCTACACCTTC. This codes for CASSFAPGTELSGYTF. Variable domain in full (rest from reference TRBV7-9 and TRBJ1-2): DTGVSQNPRHKITKRGQNVTFRCDPISEHNRLYWYRQTLGQGPEFLTYFQNEAQLEKSRLLSDRFSAERPKGSFSTLEIQRTEQGDSAMYLCASSFAPGTELSGYTFGSGTRLTVV.

This clone was seen a few times. This chain joins TRBV18 and TRBJ2-7, with 11 positions matching TRBD1. Germline assignment: CDR1 KGHSH and CDR2 LQKENI. This CDR3 is built from 15 residues. The ends lost 1 base at V and 4 bases at J; junction bases unmatched: 3. CDR3 bases: TGTGCCAGCTCACCACGGACAGGGGGCTGGTACGAGCAGTACTTC. Its protein is CASSPRTGGWYEQYF.

V and J are TRBV29-1 and TRBJ2-3, with D possibly TRBD2 on 6 matching bases. Per the germline V gene, CDR1 is SQVTM and CDR2 is ANQGSEA. Trimming left V 6 bases short and J 2 bases short, with 12 bases between. The CDR3 loop spans 13 amino acids. In DNA, the CDR3 is TGCAGCGTCGGTAGGAGGGACACAGATACGCAGTATTTT. It translates to CSVGRRDTDTQYF.

The rearrangement links TRBV6-2 or TRBV6-3 to TRBJ2-7; 10 bases agree with TRBD2. Trimming took 5 bases from V and 7 from J; bases not matched to a gene: 8. This CDR3 spans 14 amino acids. CDR1 and CDR2 from the germline V gene are MNHEY and SVGEGT. CDR3 coding DNA: TGTGCCAGCAGTCTAGCGGGGGCACCTTGGGAGCAGTACTTC. Translating it yields CASSLAGAPWEQYF.

The J gene is TRBJ2-1, the V gene TRBV27; a possible D gene is TRBD2 (5 bases). V gave up 5 bases and J gave up 1 base, with 12 bases separating them. The CDR3 contains 15 residues. The germline gives CDR1 MNHEY, CDR2 SMNVEV (reference sequence). In DNA, the CDR3 is TGTGCCAGCAGTCTAGCCCTAGGGTCCTACAATGAGCAGTTCTTC. This gives the protein CASSLALGSYNEQFF.

J is TRBJ1-2 and V is TRBV19; 8 bases map to TRBD1. The CDR3 has 14 amino acids. V lost 4 bases and J lost 8; bases outside the gene matches: 9. From germline, CDR1 is LNHDA and CDR2 SQIVND (reference sequence). The CDR3 bases are TGTGCCAGTAGTAGACAACAGGGGGTCTACGGCTACACCTTC. Its translation is CASSRQQGVYGYTF.

The chain combines TRBV19 with TRBJ1-5; 9 bases match TRBD1. Germline lookup yields CDR1 LNHDA and CDR2 SQIVND (reference sequence). This CDR3 is built from 16 residues. V was pared by 6 bases and J by 7 bases, with 13 bases of the junction left unmatched. The CDR3 DNA reads as TGTGCCAGTAGCCCGCACCGGGACAGGGTAATCCAGCCCCAGCATTTT. It codes for CASSPHRDRVIQPQHF.